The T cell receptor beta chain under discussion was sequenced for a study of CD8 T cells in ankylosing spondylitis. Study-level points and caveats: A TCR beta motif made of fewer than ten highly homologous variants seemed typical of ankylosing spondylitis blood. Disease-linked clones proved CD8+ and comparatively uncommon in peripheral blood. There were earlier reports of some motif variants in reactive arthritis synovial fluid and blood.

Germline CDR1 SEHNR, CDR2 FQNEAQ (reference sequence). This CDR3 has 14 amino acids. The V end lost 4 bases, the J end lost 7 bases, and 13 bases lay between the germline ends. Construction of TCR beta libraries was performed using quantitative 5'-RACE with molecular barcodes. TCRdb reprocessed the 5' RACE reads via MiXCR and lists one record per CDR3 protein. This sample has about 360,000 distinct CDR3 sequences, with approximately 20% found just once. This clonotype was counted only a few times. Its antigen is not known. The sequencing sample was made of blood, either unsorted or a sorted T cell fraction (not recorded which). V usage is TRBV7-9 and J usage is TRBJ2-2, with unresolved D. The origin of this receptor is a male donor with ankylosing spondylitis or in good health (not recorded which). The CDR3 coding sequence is TGTGCCAGCAGCTCCCCTCCTCTCGACGGGGAGCTGTTTTTT. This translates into CASSSPPLDGELFF.